The 26 T cell receptor beta chains given below trace back to one sample, sequenced in a study of blood T cell repertoires in COVID-19. Profiling relied on immunoSEQ multiplex PCR, and the TCRdb table lists in-frame clones only, not all of them. The sample has some 350,000 clones; over 80% are singletons. Material: peripheral blood. The receptors originated from a woman in her 50s with COVID-19, enrolled during active disease.

The CDR3 region is CASSVRDSPGNTIYF. In DNA, the CDR3 is TGTGCCAGCAGCGTCCGGGACAGCCCTGGAAACACCATATATTTT. This chain links TRBV7-2 with TRBJ1-3; 7 bases map to TRBD1. J was trimmed by 2 bases and V by 5 bases; bases with no gene match: 6. The CDR3 runs to 15 residues. Germline V lookup: CDR1 SGHTA, CDR2 FQGNSA.

The chain is built from TRBV11-3 and TRBJ2-2, with D tentatively TRBD2 (6 bases). CDR3 length: 15 residues. The ends were cut back, 1 base at V and 4 bases at J, with 10 bases in the middle. Germline loops: CDR1 SGHNT, CDR2 YENEEA. The CDR3 DNA sequence: TGTGCCAGCAGCTTAGTTGCCGGGGGCACCGGGGAGCTGTTTTTT. This translates into CASSLVAGGTGELFF. Full variable domain (missing parts from reference TRBV11-3 and TRBJ2-2): EAGVVQSPRYKIIEKKQPVAFWCNPISGHNTLYWYLQNLGQGPELLIRYENEEAVDDSQLPKDRFSAERLKGVDSTLKIQPAELGDSAVYLCASSLVAGGTGELFFGEGSRLTVL.

This sequence joins TRBV5-1 and TRBJ1-1; 8 nucleotides line up with TRBD1. This CDR3 is 14 amino acids long. Germline V lookup: CDR1 SGHRS, CDR2 YFSETQ. The trim removed 0 bases at V and 7 bases at J, leaving 5 bases unmatched. The CDR3 region has the DNA TGCGCCAGCAGCTTGGGCGGGACAGGACGTGAAGCTTTCTTT. This encodes CASSLGGTGREAFF.

This clone was seen only a few times. This chain joins TRBV2 and TRBJ2-2; the D is unclear. CDR3 length: 15 residues. Germline CDR1 reads SNHLY; CDR2 reads FYNNEI. Between the trimmed V and J ends, which lost 3 bases and 6 bases, there was a span of 14 bases. DNA for the CDR3: TGTGCCAGCAGTGATGACGTAGCTGGTGCCGGGGAGCTGTTTTTT. Translating gives CASSDDVAGAGELFF.

The chain links TRBV5-1 to TRBJ1-1; 7 bases fit TRBD1. Germline V gene lookup returns CDR1 SGHRS and CDR2 YFSETQ. The J segment lost 0 bases and the V segment lost 2 bases, leaving 19 bases of the junction unmatched. The CDR3 totals 20 residues. The CDR3, as DNA: TGCGCCAGCAGCTTCGGGAGTATAAGGGGGCGTTTAGAGGTGAACACTGAAGCTTTCTTT. Amino acids: CASSFGSIRGRLEVNTEAFF.

The chain has TRBV5-1 and TRBJ2-4, with D unresolved. The CDR3 runs 15 residues. Trimming removed 0 bases from V and 1 base from J, with 8 bases in between. Germline V lookup: CDR1 SGHRS, CDR2 YFSETQ. The CDR3, as DNA: TGCGCCAGCAGCTTGGGACCGCGGGCCAAAAACATTCAGTACTTC. Translating it yields CASSLGPRAKNIQYF.

The gene calls are TRBV19 and TRBJ2-2, with 11 bases lining up with TRBD2. The CDR3 has 16 amino acids. CDR1 and CDR2 (germline): LNHDA, SQIVND (reference sequence). J gave up 3 bases and V 4 bases, and 4 bases lay outside the gene matches. The CDR3 coding sequence is TGTGCCAGTAGTAGCGGGACTAGCGGACACACCGGGGAGCTGTTTTTT. Protein product: CASSSGTSGHTGELFF. Looking up the rest from reference TRBV19 and TRBJ2-2 gives the full variable domain: DGGITQSPKYLFRKEGQNVTLSCEQNLNHDAMYWYRQDPGQGLRLIYYSQIVNDFQKGDIAEGYSVSREKKESFPLTVTSAQKNPTAFYLCASSSGTSGHTGELFFGEGSRLTVL.

This chain links TRBV6-6 with TRBJ1-1; D is unclear. Germline V lookup: CDR1 MNHNY, CDR2 SVGAGI (reference sequence). This CDR3 is 11 amino acids long. V was shortened by 8 bases and J by 7 bases, with 11 bases between the two germline ends. The CDR3 spells CASLSGLEAFF. The CDR3 DNA is TGTGCCAGCCTGTCCGGTCTTGAAGCTTTCTTT.

The chain has TRBV3-1 (or the pseudogene TRBV3-2) and TRBJ1-2; 9 bases match TRBD1. J lost 5 bases, V lost 3 bases, and 7 bases had no gene match. From germline, CDR1 is LGHDT and CDR2 YNNKEL (reference sequence). The CDR3 is made up of 15 amino acids. The CDR3 loop is CASSHTGGLGYGYTF. The CDR3 DNA is TGTGCCAGCAGCCATACAGGGGGCTTAGGTTATGGCTACACCTTC.

This clone was recorded a few times. The genes are TRBV4-2 and TRBJ1-3; D unresolved. In germline, CDR1 is LGHNA, CDR2 YNFKEQ. This CDR3 region has 17 residues. V lost 0 bases and J lost 4, with 16 bases in between. The CDR3 loop is CASSQDSGRSWGNTIYF. For the CDR3, the DNA is TGTGCCAGCAGCCAAGATTCCGGCAGGTCGTGGGGAAACACCATATATTTT.

This chain uses TRBV5-4 with TRBJ1-2; 10 bases are shared with TRBD1. Germline trimming cut 0 bases from V and 4 bases from J; bases unmatched to any gene: 3. This CDR3 contains 15 residues. Germline CDR1 is SGHNT and CDR2 is YYREEE (reference sequence). The CDR3, as DNA: TGTGCCAGCAGCTTGGGGGGGACAGGGGTCTATGGCTACACCTTC. This codes for CASSLGGTGVYGYTF.

This clone was observed a single time. The rearrangement links TRBV5-1 to TRBJ1-5, with D perhaps TRBD1 (6 bases). Trimming removed 4 bases from V and 4 bases from J, with 15 bases in between. Germline V gene lookup returns CDR1 SGHRS and CDR2 YFSETQ. The CDR3 sequence is 15 residues long. The CDR3 nucleotides are TGCGCCAGCAGCCCGGGACACATGGGGAATCAGCCCCAGCATTTT. Translated: CASSPGHMGNQPQHF.

The chain joins TRBV11-3 to TRBJ1-2, with TRBD1 matching over 7 bases. CDR1 SGHNT and CDR2 YENEEA come from the germline V gene. Trimming at V came to 7 bases and at J to 3 bases, leaving 2 bases not matched to a gene. This CDR3 region has 12 residues. CDR3 DNA: TGTGCCAGCAAGGGACAGCACTATGGCTACACCTTC. Residues: CASKGQHYGYTF.

The chain links TRBV15 to TRBJ1-6; 7 positions match TRBD1. The CDR3 length is 16 residues. With V trimmed by 3 bases and J by 7 bases, 9 bases remained unmatched. The V gene's germline CDR1 is LNHNV and CDR2 YYDKDF (reference sequence). The CDR3 protein is CATSSRPGGTNSPLHF. In nucleotides, the CDR3 is TGTGCCACCAGCAGTCGGCCAGGGGGTACGAATTCACCCCTCCACTTT.

This chain links TRBV10-3 with TRBJ1-5; D not resolved. Trimming took 3 bases from V and 3 from J, leaving 6 bases between them. Germline V gene lookup returns CDR1 ENHRY and CDR2 SYGVKD. This CDR3 is 13 amino acids long. CDR3 in amino acids: CAISDPVNQPQHF. In DNA, the CDR3 is TGTGCCATCAGTGACCCAGTCAATCAGCCCCAGCATTTT.

The chain links TRBV5-1 to TRBJ2-5; 9 nucleotides line up with TRBD1. CDR1 is SGHRS, CDR2 YFSETQ, per germline. The junction had 6 bases not matched to a gene; V was cut back by 3 bases and J by 3 bases. CDR3 size: 15 residues. CDR3 DNA sequence: TGCGCCAGCAGCTCGCCGGACAGGGGAAAAGAGACCCAGTACTTC. The encoded protein is CASSSPDRGKETQYF.

The V call is TRBV11-3, the J call TRBJ2-1, with 9 bases that match TRBD1. This CDR3 is built from 16 residues. J lost 7 bases, V lost 4 bases, and 11 bases had no gene match. Germline CDR1 SGHNT, CDR2 YENEEA. The CDR3 spells CASSSRDREPRNEQFF. CDR3 nucleotide sequence: TGTGCCAGCAGCTCGAGGGACAGGGAACCTAGGAATGAGCAGTTCTTC.

The chain has TRBV27 and TRBJ1-5; no clear D. The CDR3 length is 13 residues. CDR1 MNHEY and CDR2 SMNVEV come from the germline V gene (reference sequence). The germline V and J ends were trimmed by 6 bases and 10 bases, with 16 bases remaining between them. The CDR3 DNA reads as TGTGCCAGCAGCCCCGGGGTATCTCCTCCCCAGCATTTT. Its translation: CASSPGVSPPQHF.

V usage is TRBV10-3 and J usage is TRBJ2-3; D ambiguous. V lost 5 bases to trimming and J lost 2 bases, with 26 bases between them. The CDR3 covers 19 residues. The germline gives CDR1 ENHRY, CDR2 SYGVKD. CDR3 amino acids: CAISYTSFGSLGLTDTQYF. The CDR3 DNA is TGTGCCATCAGTTATACCTCCTTTGGCAGCCTAGGTCTCACAGATACGCAGTATTTT.

This clone was detected only once. The DNA of the CDR3 is TGTGCCAGTAGTATTTCCAGGCTACAGGGCTACACCTTC. Translated: CASSISRLQGYTF. V usage is TRBV19 and J usage is TRBJ1-2; no definite D call. The CDR3 is 13 amino acids. With 3 bases removed from V and 8 bases from J, the gap between germline ends came to 13 bases. From germline, CDR1 is LNHDA and CDR2 SQIVND (reference sequence).

This clone has more than one count but fewer than ten. The J gene is TRBJ2-7, the V gene TRBV27, with D unresolved. From germline, CDR1 is MNHEY and CDR2 SMNVEV (reference sequence). With 3 bases removed from V and 0 bases from J, the gap between germline ends came to 6 bases. The CDR3 spans 13 residues. Here the CDR3 reads CASSFQFSYEQYF. CDR3 sequence (DNA): TGTGCCAGCAGTTTCCAATTCTCCTACGAGCAGTACTTC.

This clone was seen only a few times. The chain joins TRBV29-1 to TRBJ2-1, with D tentatively TRBD2 (6 bases). This CDR3 has 14 amino acids. Germline values: CDR1 SQVTM, CDR2 ANQGSEA. The germline V and J ends were trimmed by 7 bases and 1 base, with 14 bases remaining between them. The CDR3 nucleotides are TGCAGCGCCACTTCTAGCGTTTCCTACAATGAGCAGTTCTTC. Translated: CSATSSVSYNEQFF.

The chain's CDR3 is CASSLGASNTEAFF. CDR3 nucleotide sequence: TGTGCCAGCAGCTTAGGGGCTTCGAACACTGAAGCTTTCTTT. The rearrangement uses TRBV7-9 and TRBJ1-1; D remains unclear. This CDR3 is 14 amino acids long. V was clipped by 1 base and J by 1 base, with 7 bases between them. Per germline, CDR1 SEHNR and CDR2 FQNEAQ (reference sequence). Complete variable domain (other parts from reference TRBV7-9 and TRBJ1-1): DTGVSQNPRHKITKRGQNVTFRCDPISEHNRLYWYRQTLGQGPEFLTYFQNEAQLEKSRLLSDRFSAERPKGSFSTLEIQRTEQGDSAMYLCASSLGASNTEAFFGQGTRLTVV.

V and J are TRBV18 and TRBJ2-7, with a tentative D call TRBD1 (5 bases). V gave up 4 bases and J gave up 4 bases, with 14 bases separating them. The CDR3 is 14 amino acids. Looked up from germline, CDR1 is KGHSH and CDR2 is LQKENI. CDR3 region: CASSQLQGTYEQYF. The CDR3 coding sequence is TGTGCCAGCTCACAACTCCAGGGAACGTACGAGCAGTACTTC. Variable domain in full (rest from reference TRBV18 and TRBJ2-7): NAGVMQNPRHLVRRRGQEARLRCSPMKGHSHVYWYRQLPEEGLKFMVYLQKENIIDESGMPKERFSAEFPKEGPSILRIQQVVRGDSAAYFCASSQLQGTYEQYFGPGTRLTVT.

The sample holds a few counts of this clone. The chain combines TRBV19 with TRBJ2-7, with 7 bases that match TRBD2. Germline CDR1 reads LNHDA; CDR2 reads SQIVND (reference sequence). The CDR3 length is 13 residues. V lost 1 base to trimming and J lost 6 bases; unmatched junction nucleotides: 3. The CDR3 DNA sequence: TGTGCCAGTAGTATAGGGGAGGGGCGCGAGCAGTACTTC. It codes for CASSIGEGREQYF.

CDR3 coding DNA: TGTGCCAGCAGTGAACAGTTCGGGGGATACTATGGCTACACCTTC. It is translated as CASSEQFGGYYGYTF. V and J are TRBV2 and TRBJ1-2; maybe TRBD1 (5 bases). Germline values: CDR1 SNHLY, CDR2 FYNNEI. The CDR3 runs to 15 residues. Trimming took off 2 bases at V and 3 bases at J, with 13 bases between the two ends. The variable domain in full, completed from reference TRBV2 and TRBJ1-2, reads EPEVTQTPSHQVTQMGQEVILRCVPISNHLYFYWYRQILGQKVEFLVSFYNNEISEKSEIFDDQFSVERPDGSNFTLKIRSTKLEDSAMYFCASSEQFGGYYGYTFGSGTRLTVV.